Below, 27 T cell receptor beta chains from the same sample are listed, as sequenced in a study of monozygotic twins with inflammatory bowel disease. TCRdb reprocessed the 5' RACE reads, with one entry per CDR3 protein and no DNA. This sample contains about 350,000 distinct CDR3 sequences. Specimen: blood. These receptor sequences come from a human donor with ulcerative colitis or Crohn's disease, or a healthy co-twin of an affected twin (not recorded which).

V is TRBV11-1 and J is TRBJ2-1; absent DNA, TCRdb's TRBD1 call cannot be checked. The CDR3 runs 18 residues. Looked up from germline, CDR1 is SGHAT and CDR2 is FQDESV (reference sequence). The chain's CDR3 is CASSPVGPSYSSYNEQFF. The entire variable domain, with the rest obtained from reference TRBV11-1 and TRBJ2-1, is as follows: EAEVAQSPRYKITEKSQAVAFWCDPISGHATLYWYRQILGQGPELLVQFQDESVVDDSQLPKDRFSAERLKGVDSTLKIQPAELGDSAMYLCASSPVGPSYSSYNEQFFGPGTRLTVL.

The genes are TRBV19 and TRBJ1-1. Germline V lookup: CDR1 LNHDA, CDR2 SQIVND (reference sequence). The length of the CDR3 is 13 residues. The CDR3 is CASTVAMNTEAFF.

The CDR3 reads CASSVEAGGLGGQWQFF. The chain carries TRBV9 and TRBJ2-1; TCRdb's D gene call, TRBD2, goes unchecked for lack of DNA. The CDR3 is 17 amino acids. Germline lookup yields CDR1 SGDLS and CDR2 YYNGEE. Looking up the rest from reference TRBV9 and TRBJ2-1 gives the full variable domain: DSGVTQTPKHLITATGQRVTLRCSPRSGDLSVYWYQQSLDQGLQFLIQYYNGEERAKGNILERFSAQQFPDLHSELNLSSLELGDSALYFCASSVEAGGLGGQWQFFGPGTRLTVL.

The V gene is TRBV5-6, the J gene TRBJ2-3. In germline, CDR1 is SGHDT, CDR2 YYEEEE. The CDR3 has 16 amino acids. The CDR3 loop reads CASSARHRVHTDTQYF.

V usage is TRBV15 and J usage is TRBJ2-1; the TRBD2 assignment by TCRdb is unverifiable without DNA. The CDR3 has 15 residues. Germline CDR1 LNHNV, CDR2 YYDKDF (reference sequence). Here the CDR3 reads CATSIVFGGDNEQFF.

The chain couples TRBV5-6 to TRBJ2-1; TCRdb designates TRBD1, a call that cannot be tested without DNA. From germline, CDR1 is SGHDT and CDR2 YYEEEE. This CDR3 spans 15 amino acids. The CDR3 here is CASSPDRVGFDEQFF.

The chain has TRBV18 and TRBJ2-7; with no DNA, the TCRdb D assignment of TRBD1 cannot be verified. Germline CDR1 and CDR2: KGHSH and LQKENI. The CDR3 consists of 18 residues. The CDR3 region is CASSPSPGQGTPVYEQYF.

This chain uses TRBV29-1 with TRBJ2-7; TCRdb lists TRBD1, though no DNA is available to test this call. CDR3 size: 13 residues. Looked up from germline, CDR1 is SQVTM and CDR2 is ANQGSEA. This chain's CDR3 is CSVAQGELYEQYF.

The chain combines TRBV10-3 with TRBJ1-2; with no DNA, the TCRdb D assignment of TRBD1 cannot be verified. There are 15 residues in the CDR3. CDR1 is ENHRY and CDR2 is SYGVKD in the germline V gene. The CDR3 sequence: CAIRPMTGPNCGYTF.

The chain links TRBV10-3 to TRBJ1-1. In germline, CDR1 is ENHRY, CDR2 SYGVKD. The CDR3 totals 13 residues. Here the CDR3 reads CAISELWNTEAFF.

The rearrangement links TRBV24-1 to TRBJ2-1; lacking DNA, the TRBD2 call made by TCRdb goes unchecked. Germline-derived CDR1 and CDR2 are KGHDR and SFDVKD. The CDR3 has 17 amino acids. The CDR3: CATSDRPSVGRTNEQFF.

CDR3 protein: CASRSDRDLNTEAFF. This chain uses TRBV6-2 or TRBV6-3 with TRBJ1-1; without DNA, the TCRdb call of TRBD1 cannot be checked. CDR1 and CDR2 from the germline V gene are MNHEY and SVGEGT. CDR3 length: 15 residues.

CDR3 region: CASSSALREKLFF. The V gene is TRBV2, the J gene TRBJ1-4. The CDR3 totals 13 residues. Per the germline V gene, CDR1 is SNHLY and CDR2 is FYNNEI. Supplemented by reference TRBV2 and TRBJ1-4, the full variable domain reads EPEVTQTPSHQVTQMGQEVILRCVPISNHLYFYWYRQILGQKVEFLVSFYNNEISEKSEIFDDQFSVERPDGSNFTLKIRSTKLEDSAMYFCASSSALREKLFFGSGTQLSVL.

This sequence joins TRBV12-3 or TRBV12-4 and TRBJ2-3; the D call of TRBD2 rests on TCRdb alone, since no DNA is present to check it. The CDR3 has 14 residues. The CDR3 sequence is CASSLRDQIDTQYF.

The V call is TRBV18, the J call TRBJ1-2. The germline gives CDR1 KGHSH, CDR2 LQKENI. This CDR3 has 15 residues. The CDR3 sequence: CASSPFDTLNYGYTF.

The V and J genes are TRBV6-2 or TRBV6-3 and TRBJ2-7; checking the TCRdb D call of TRBD2 is not possible without DNA. The CDR3 length is 15 residues. The germline V gene has CDR1 MNHEY and CDR2 SVGEGT. CDR3 amino acids: CASVLSGALGGEQYF.

The V and J genes are TRBV18 and TRBJ1-1; with no DNA, the TCRdb D assignment of TRBD1 cannot be verified. Germline CDR1 reads KGHSH; CDR2 reads LQKENI. The CDR3 consists of 14 residues. CDR3 sequence: CASSLQGADTEAFF.

The chain is built from TRBV20-1 and TRBJ1-5; TCRdb calls TRBD1, which cannot be checked without DNA. The CDR3 is 18 amino acids. CDR1 DFQATT and CDR2 SNEGSKA come from the germline V gene (reference sequence). This CDR3 reads CSASLGAGGYYGNQPQHF.

The chain joins TRBV28 to TRBJ2-7; TCRdb lists TRBD1, though no DNA is available to test this call. CDR1 is MDHEN, CDR2 SYDVKM, per germline. This CDR3 is 15 amino acids long. CDR3 sequence reads: CASLPHRGLGYEQYF. Based on the CDR3 plus reference TRBV28 and TRBJ2-7, the full variable domain is DVKVTQSSRYLVKRTGEKVFLECVQDMDHENMFWYRQDPGLGLRLIYFSYDVKMKEKGDIPEGYSVSREKKERFSLILESASTNQTSMYLCASLPHRGLGYEQYFGPGTRLTVT.

The chain has TRBV4-1 and TRBJ2-7. Germline-derived CDR1 and CDR2 are MGHRA and YSYEKL. There are 13 residues in the CDR3. The CDR3 is CASSPGLRGEQYF.

V gene TRBV6-1 combines with J gene TRBJ2-2; TCRdb selects TRBD1, and the lack of DNA leaves this call unchecked. The CDR3 has 15 residues. Germline V gene lookup returns CDR1 MNHNS and CDR2 SASEGT. CDR3 region: CATRRGALNTGELFF.

V is TRBV5-1 and J is TRBJ2-2. CDR3 length: 14 amino acids. CDR1 is SGHRS and CDR2 is YFSETQ in the germline V gene. CDR3 residues: CASSLDATAGELFF.

The rearrangement uses TRBV5-6 and TRBJ2-2; TCRdb outputs TRBD1, but without DNA this stays unchecked. The CDR3 extends over 16 amino acids. From germline, CDR1 is SGHDT and CDR2 YYEEEE. The CDR3 reads CASSLRQGRDTGELFF.

The rearrangement uses TRBV25-1 and TRBJ1-2. The CDR3 is 14 residues long. Per the germline V gene, CDR1 is MGHDK and CDR2 is SYGVNS. CDR3 region: CASSEFGSSDGYTF.

The chain uses TRBV5-5 and TRBJ2-5. The CDR3 loop spans 18 amino acids. Looked up from germline, CDR1 is SGHKS and CDR2 is YYEKEE (reference sequence). CDR3 region: CASSLASSTGLWQETQFF.

The chain recombines TRBV6-2 or TRBV6-3 with TRBJ2-7; the D call of TRBD1 rests on TCRdb alone, since no DNA is present to check it. From germline, CDR1 is MNHEY and CDR2 SVGEGT. This CDR3 has 13 amino acids. This CDR3 is CASSRDSGYEQYF.

The J gene is TRBJ2-1, the V gene TRBV5-5; TCRdb reports TRBD1, a call that lacks DNA to check it against. Looked up from germline, CDR1 is SGHKS and CDR2 is YYEKEE (reference sequence). This CDR3 has 14 residues. The CDR3 here is CASSLGQGHNEQFF. Based on the CDR3 plus reference TRBV5-5 and TRBJ2-1, the full variable domain is DAGVTQSPTHLIKTRGQQVTLRCSPISGHKSVSWYQQVLGQGPQFIFQYYEKEERGRGNFPDRFSARQFPNYSSELNVNALLLGDSALYLCASSLGQGHNEQFFGPGTRLTVL.